The rows below give T cell receptor beta chains drawn from one sample of a study of blood T cell repertoires in COVID-19. TCRdb keeps only in-frame clones here, not all; method: immunoSEQ multiplex PCR. There are 150,000 or so clones in the sample; 86% occur only once, and around 4% lies in the top ten. Specimen: peripheral blood. The receptors originated from an older woman with acute or convalescent COVID-19. Both conserved end residues are trimmed from each CDR3.

J: TRBJ2-7
V: TRBV7-8
CDR3: ASSPASGRAPGN

J: TRBJ2-3
V: TRBV10-3
CDR3: ATRGRRVEDTQY

J: TRBJ1-2
V: TRBV28
CDR3: ASSLQGYGYT

J: TRBJ2-7
V: TRBV5-1
CDR3: ASSSDRLFGQY

J: TRBJ2-2
V: TRBV7-8
CDR3: ASSWGQGVGGGELF

J: TRBJ2-2
V: TRBV7-3
CDR3: ASSGTSGTGELF

J: TRBJ1-2
V: TRBV7-6
CDR3: ASSLGTTGGNGYT

J: TRBJ2-1
V: TRBV19
CDR3: ASSNLAATYNEQF

J: TRBJ2-7
V: TRBV18
CDR3: ASSPRANSYEQY

J: TRBJ1-3
V: TRBV5-4
CDR3: ASSRDNSGNTIY

J: TRBJ1-2
V: TRBV9
CDR3: ASSVSLSNYGYT

J: TRBJ2-7
V: TRBV3-1/TRBV3-2
CDR3: ASRQNDRAEQY

J: TRBJ2-7
V: TRBV19
CDR3: ASSVAGEYEQY

J: TRBJ1-4
V: TRBV6-6
CDR3: ASSPRTAVVGEKLF

J: TRBJ1-4
V: TRBV2
CDR3: ASRGDLTNEKLF

J: TRBJ2-2
V: TRBV5-8
CDR3: ASSLASGGSTGELF

J: TRBJ1-6
V: TRBV5-6
CDR3: ASSLDGTYRNSPLH

J: TRBJ2-5
V: TRBV7-2
CDR3: ASSPGTVNFQY

J: TRBJ1-3
V: TRBV7-2
CDR3: ASSLALGLQGADTIY

J: TRBJ2-7
V: TRBV30
CDR3: AWSGPMQSGSDEQY

J: TRBJ1-5
V: TRBV10-3
CDR3: AIGGGNSNQPQH

J: TRBJ2-3
V: TRBV14
CDR3: ASSQRTGFGTDTQY

J: TRBJ2-2
V: TRBV6-2/TRBV6-3
CDR3: ASSPSGSSNTGELF

J: TRBJ1-1
V: TRBV18
CDR3: ASSPPRQNTEAF

J: TRBJ1-1
V: TRBV5-1
CDR3: ASSSGTGKTEAF

J: TRBJ1-2
V: TRBV29-1
CDR3: SVDNPGARGYT

J: TRBJ2-1
V: TRBV24-1
CDR3: ATSDSGLVYNEQF

J: TRBJ2-7
V: TRBV27
CDR3: ASSLLGPDC

J: TRBJ2-7
V: TRBV7-9
CDR3: ASSLGGRDSYEQY

J: TRBJ1-5
V: TRBV6-6
CDR3: ASSPFWTFGGGNQPQH

J: TRBJ2-7
V: TRBV2
CDR3: ASSGPGTSGSYEQY

J: TRBJ2-1
V: TRBV7-2
CDR3: ASSLMGWRDNEQF

J: TRBJ2-3
V: TRBV19
CDR3: ASSIWPGLAGVSDTQY

J: TRBJ2-7
V: TRBV5-1
CDR3: ASSLEDRGAYEQY

J: TRBJ2-5
V: TRBV3-1/TRBV3-2
CDR3: ASSHIGLAGGGETQY

J: TRBJ1-3
V: TRBV6-1
CDR3: ASSELTGFSGNTIY

J: TRBJ1-1
V: TRBV11-2
CDR3: ASSLDPAGTTEAF

J: TRBJ2-2
V: TRBV9
CDR3: ASRVAVNTGELF

J: TRBJ1-5
V: TRBV10-1
CDR3: ASSRQADQPQH

J: TRBJ2-7
V: TRBV2
CDR3: ASSEASGLTYEQY

J: TRBJ1-3
V: TRBV6-5
CDR3: ASSSPGTGNTIY

J: TRBJ1-6
V: TRBV27
CDR3: ASSFYINPRDRGSPLH

J: TRBJ2-1
V: TRBV14
CDR3: ASSQGLAGAREQF

J: TRBJ2-5
V: TRBV9
CDR3: ASSVHTGGETQY

J: TRBJ2-7
V: TRBV10-2
CDR3: ASSESTGEQY

J: TRBJ2-3
V: TRBV4-1
CDR3: ASSLGSPRTGVTDTQY

J: TRBJ2-7
V: TRBV28
CDR3: ASSFWDREFEQY

J: TRBJ1-2
V: TRBV6-2/TRBV6-3
CDR3: ASSPQGIAGYT

J: TRBJ1-1
V: TRBV5-1
CDR3: ASSGPGSKNTEAF

J: TRBJ1-5
V: TRBV18
CDR3: ASSPNRVDGNQPQH

J: TRBJ1-2
V: TRBV7-2
CDR3: ASGGGEGYYGYT

J: TRBJ1-2
V: TRBV28
CDR3: ASSINRGHDGYT

J: TRBJ1-2
V: TRBV7-2
CDR3: ASSTPGGTGGYT